This TCR beta chain was captured by sequencing in a study of blood T cell repertoires in COVID-19. Overall study context: The origin of the acute and convalescent COVID-19 samples was the United States, Italy and Spain.

In the authors' workflow: Amplification of reference gene primers provided the estimated nucleated cell counts. Sequencing was performed with immunoSEQ multiplex PCR; in TCRdb, only in-frame clones are kept and a portion is missing. For V, J and clone size, that table is used; D and trimming come from the DNA. The table records about 150,000 clones, about 83% of them present only once. This CDR3 spans 14 amino acids. The junction had 13 bases not matched to a gene; V was cut back by 6 bases and J by 6 bases. CDR1 and CDR2 from the germline V gene are SQVTM and ANQGSEA. The sequenced sample was peripheral blood. The chain carries TRBV29-1 and TRBJ2-7, with 8 bases lining up with TRBD1. The TCR comes from a woman of 80 years or more with acute or convalescent COVID-19. For the CDR3, the DNA is TGCAGCGTCTCCGGACAGGGTCGTCCTGTCGAGCAGTACTTC. It encodes CSVSGQGRPVEQYF.